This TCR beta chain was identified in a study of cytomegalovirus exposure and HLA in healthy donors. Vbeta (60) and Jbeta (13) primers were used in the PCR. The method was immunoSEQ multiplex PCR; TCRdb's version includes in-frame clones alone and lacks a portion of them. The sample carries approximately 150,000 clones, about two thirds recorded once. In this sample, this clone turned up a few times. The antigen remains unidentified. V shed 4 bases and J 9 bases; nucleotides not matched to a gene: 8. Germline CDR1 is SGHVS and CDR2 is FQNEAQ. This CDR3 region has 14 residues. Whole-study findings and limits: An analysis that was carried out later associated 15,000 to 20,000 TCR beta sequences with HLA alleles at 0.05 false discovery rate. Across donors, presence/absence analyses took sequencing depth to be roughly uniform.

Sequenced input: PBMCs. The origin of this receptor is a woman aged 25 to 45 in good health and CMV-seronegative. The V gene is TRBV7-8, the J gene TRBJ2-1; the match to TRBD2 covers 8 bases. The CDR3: CASSSLREVGEQFF. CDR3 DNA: TGTGCCAGCAGCTCCCTGCGGGAGGTGGGTGAGCAGTTCTTC.